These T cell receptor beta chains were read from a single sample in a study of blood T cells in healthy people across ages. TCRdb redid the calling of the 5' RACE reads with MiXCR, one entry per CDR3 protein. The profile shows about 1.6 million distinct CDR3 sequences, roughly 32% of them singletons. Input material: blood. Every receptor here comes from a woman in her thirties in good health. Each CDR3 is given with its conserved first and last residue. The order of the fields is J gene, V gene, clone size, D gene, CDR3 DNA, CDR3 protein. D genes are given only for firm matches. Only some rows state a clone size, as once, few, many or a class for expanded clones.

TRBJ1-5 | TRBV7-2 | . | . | TGTGCCAGCAGCTTTAAGGGGCTGGGCAATCAGCCCCAGCATTTT | CASSFKGLGNQPQHF
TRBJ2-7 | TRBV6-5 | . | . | TGTGCCAGCCGTACGGGGGGCATCGACGAGCAGTACTTC | CASRTGGIDEQYF
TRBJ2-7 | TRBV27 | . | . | TGTGCCAGCAAACGTGAGAACAGGGTGTATTACGAGCAGTACTTC | CASKRENRVYYEQYF
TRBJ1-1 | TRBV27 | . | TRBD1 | TGTGCCAGCAGTGCCCCGGGACAGGGGAACACTGAAGCTTTCTTT | CASSAPGQGNTEAFF
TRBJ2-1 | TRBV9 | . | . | TGTGCCAGCAGCGTAGGGGGCACAAATGAGCAGTTCTTC | CASSVGGTNEQFF
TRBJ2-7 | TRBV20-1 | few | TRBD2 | TGCAGTGCTAAACCGGGACTAGTCCCCTACGAGCAGTACTTC | CSAKPGLVPYEQYF
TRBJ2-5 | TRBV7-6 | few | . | TGTGCCAGCAGCTCTTCAGTAAAACAAGAGACCCAGTACTTC | CASSSSVKQETQYF
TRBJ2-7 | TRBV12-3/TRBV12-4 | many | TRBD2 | TGTGCCAGCAGTTCGGGGCTAGCGGGAGGTAGGGACGAGCAGTACTTC | CASSSGLAGGRDEQYF
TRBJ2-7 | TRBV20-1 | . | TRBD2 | TGCAGTGCTAGAGATGGGACTAGCGTCTACGAGCAGTACTTC | CSARDGTSVYEQYF
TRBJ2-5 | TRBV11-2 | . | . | TGTGCCAGCAGCTTAGGTGGGGGCAAGGGAGAGACCCAGTACTTC | CASSLGGGKGETQYF
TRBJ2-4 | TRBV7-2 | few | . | TGTGCCAGCAGCTTAGTATACGGGCTGGGAAACATTCAGTACTTC | CASSLVYGLGNIQYF
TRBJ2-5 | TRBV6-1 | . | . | TGTGCCAGCAGTGAAGAAAGCGTGGAGACCCAGTACTTC | CASSEESVETQYF
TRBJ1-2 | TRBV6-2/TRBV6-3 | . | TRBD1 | TGTGCCAGCAGTCCCGAGACAGGGGGCTCTAACTATGGCTACACCTTC | CASSPETGGSNYGYTF
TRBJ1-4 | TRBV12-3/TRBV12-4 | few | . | TGTGCCAGCAGCCTCGCGAGGGGAGAACTGTTTTTT | CASSLARGELFF
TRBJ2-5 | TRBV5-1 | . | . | TGCGCCAGCAGCTTGTCGCGGACACTCCAAGAGACCCAGTACTTC | CASSLSRTLQETQYF
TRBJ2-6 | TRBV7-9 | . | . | TGTGCCAGCGGAGTAGGGCCCAACGTCCTGACTTTC | CASGVGPNVLTF
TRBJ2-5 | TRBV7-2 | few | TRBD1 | TGTGCCAGCAGCTTGGACAGGGTAACGGAGACCCAGTACTTC | CASSLDRVTETQYF
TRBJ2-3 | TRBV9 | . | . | TGTGCCAGCAGCCCCCCCATTGGGCGGCCCACGCAGTATTTT | CASSPPIGRPTQYF
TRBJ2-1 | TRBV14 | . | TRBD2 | TGTGCCAGCAGCCTAATAGCGGGAGGCCGATACAATGAGCAGTTCTTC | CASSLIAGGRYNEQFF